This TCR beta chain was recovered during a study of cytomegalovirus exposure and HLA in healthy donors. As for the study in general: T cells numbering around 190 million yielded approximately 100 million unique TCR beta sequences in an earlier analysis.

Regarding the study as a whole: CMV serostatus alone was available as immune exposure information.

The primer mix had 60 Vbeta and 13 Jbeta primers. TCRdb's copy holds only in-frame clones and misses some; the assay was immunoSEQ multiplex PCR. Of around 150,000 clones in the sample, about 80% were seen once. Each donor was healthy, and each was a bone marrow donor. The CDR3 extends over 13 amino acids. V was pared by 10 bases and J by 2 bases, with 4 bases of the junction left unmatched. CDR1 and CDR2 from the germline V gene are LNHDA and SQIVND (reference sequence). Worth noting for this clone: No antigen is known for it.

The sequence was obtained from a man aged 30 to 39 in good health and CMV-seronegative. The V call is TRBV19, the J call TRBJ2-3, with 9 bases identical to TRBD1. The sequenced sample consisted of PBMCs. The CDR3 spells CATGTGNTDTQYF. The CDR3 coding sequence is TGTGCCACCGGGACAGGGAACACAGATACGCAGTATTTT.